The source of this T cell receptor beta chain is a study of blood T cell repertoires in COVID-19. Study-wide background: Recovery among Cohort 3 donors was established by two negative PCRs, clearance, or symptom resolution. The analysed material was cDNA or gDNA that came from T cells, B-cell-depleted T cells, or PBMCs.

Trimming shortened V by 3 bases and J by 7 bases, and 16 bases separated the two germline ends. In germline, CDR1 is WSHSY, CDR2 SAAADI. This CDR3 region has 15 residues. Profiling relied on immunoSEQ multiplex PCR, and the TCRdb table lists in-frame clones only, not all of them. The sample has roughly 150,000 clones; roughly 85% are singletons. Participant age was roughly 18 to 95 years, and participants resided in roughly 25 US areas. Participant-reported clinical history was the basis for cohort assignment. V and J are TRBV10-2 and TRBJ2-1; no clear D gene. Sequencing used PBMCs or T cells enriched from blood (not recorded which). This receptor was identified in a woman in her sixties or seventies in a cohort exposed to, infected with or recovered from COVID-19 (not recorded which). The CDR3 is CASSDYMTPRNEQFF. CDR3 DNA: TGCGCCAGCAGTGATTATATGACACCTCGGAATGAGCAGTTCTTC.